The 27 T cell receptor beta chains in this list originate from one sample, sequenced in a study of T cell responses to AZD1222 COVID-19 vaccine. The protocol was immunoSEQ multiplex PCR, while the TCRdb copy is restricted to in-frame clones and leaves out a portion. Of approximately 150,000 clones listed, 91% are singletons. The specimen was peripheral blood, collected 28 days after the second AZD1222 dose. These receptors were obtained from an adult who received the AZD1222 COVID-19 vaccine.

The chain carries TRBV28 and TRBJ1-4; tentative D call: TRBD1 (5 bases). Trimming pared 6 bases from V and 0 bases from J, leaving 17 bases between. This CDR3 is 17 amino acids long. CDR1 is MDHEN, CDR2 SYDVKM, per germline. The CDR3 nucleotides read TGTGCCAGCAGCGTGGGTCTTCGGGGGGCAACTAATGAAAAACTGTTTTTT. Translating it yields CASSVGLRGATNEKLFF.

The chain links TRBV7-9 to TRBJ1-1; no clear D. The germline V gene has CDR1 SEHNR and CDR2 FQNEAQ (reference sequence). This CDR3 comprises 14 residues. V lost 6 bases, J lost 0 bases, and 11 bases lay in between. CDR3 nucleotides: TGTGCCAGCAGGGCCGTCCCTATGAACACTGAAGCTTTCTTT. Translation gives CASRAVPMNTEAFF.

A few counts support this clone. The CDR3 nucleotides are TGCGCCAGCAGCTTGGTGGCGGGAGCACCCTACAATGAGCAGTTCTTC. It specifies CASSLVAGAPYNEQFF. This chain connects TRBV5-1 to TRBJ2-1; 7 bases fit TRBD2. Germline-derived CDR1 and CDR2 are SGHRS and YFSETQ. V lost 0 bases, J lost 2 bases, and 5 bases stayed unmatched. CDR3 size: 16 residues. Full variable domain (rest looked up from reference TRBV5-1 and TRBJ2-1): KAGVTQTPRYLIKTRGQQVTLSCSPISGHRSVSWYQQTPGQGLQFLFEYFSETQRNKGNFPGRFSGRQFSNSRSEMNVSTLELGDSALYLCASSLVAGAPYNEQFFGPGTRLTVL.

This chain uses TRBV6-2 or TRBV6-3 with TRBJ2-7; 10 bases align to TRBD2. The V and J ends lost 6 bases and 3 bases, in that order; junction bases with no gene match: 2. Germline V gene data show CDR1 as MNHEY and CDR2 as SVGEGT. The CDR3 is 13 residues long. CDR3 protein: CASSWTSGYEQYF. As DNA, the CDR3 is TGTGCCAGCAGCTGGACTAGCGGCTACGAGCAGTACTTC.

The chain employs TRBV6-5 and TRBJ1-2; TRBD1 is a possible D gene (5 bases). Germline V gives CDR1 MNHEY, CDR2 SVGAGI. The V and J ends lost 7 bases and 6 bases respectively, with 12 bases between them. This CDR3 has 12 residues. The DNA of the CDR3 is TGTGCCAGCAAAAACGGGGGGAATGGCTACACCTTC. Its protein product is CASKNGGNGYTF.

The rearrangement links TRBV27 to TRBJ1-5; 11 bases match TRBD1. Germline CDR1 and CDR2: MNHEY and SMNVEV (reference sequence). The CDR3 extends over 15 amino acids. V was pared by 5 bases and J by 6 bases, with 6 bases of the junction left unmatched. The CDR3 coding sequence is TGTGCCAGCAGTCCTGGGACAGGGGGAACTCAGCCCCAGCATTTT. Translating gives CASSPGTGGTQPQHF.

The chain joins TRBV28 to TRBJ1-1, with 7 bases lining up with TRBD1. Germline CDR1 and CDR2: MDHEN and SYDVKM. This CDR3 comprises 12 residues. V gave up 6 bases and J gave up 5 bases; unmatched junction bases: 3. CDR3 in amino acids: CASRVRGTEAFF. As DNA, the CDR3 is TGTGCCAGCAGGGTCAGGGGGACTGAAGCTTTCTTT.

The DNA for the CDR3 is TGCAGCGTTGACAGGGGTCAGTATTTT. This gives the protein CSVDRGQYF. The rearrangement links TRBV29-1 to TRBJ2-3; D perhaps matches TRBD1 (6 bases). CDR1 is SQVTM, CDR2 ANQGSEA, per germline. The V end lost 3 bases, the J end lost 12 bases, and 7 bases lay between the germline ends. The CDR3 contains 9 residues.

The V call is TRBV27, the J call TRBJ1-5; weak D call: TRBD1 (5 bases). The CDR3 spans 13 residues. The germline CDR1 and CDR2 sequences are MNHEY and SMNVEV (reference sequence). V lost 4 bases, J lost 6 bases, and 10 bases lay in between. CDR3 sequence (DNA): TGTGCCAGCAGTTCCCAGGGTCGTCAGCCCCAGCATTTT. This codes for CASSSQGRQPQHF.

The V and J genes are TRBV10-1 and TRBJ2-4; a weak D match, TRBD2 (8 bases). The germline V gene encodes CDR1 WNHNN and CDR2 SYGVQD (reference sequence). The CDR3 consists of 22 residues. V shed 10 bases and J shed 0 bases, with 37 bases lying between them. The CDR3 sequence: CAKLPSGGFPTSGKVAKNIQYF. CDR3 nucleotide sequence: TGCGCCAAACTACCGTCAGGGGGTTTTCCCACTAGCGGAAAAGTAGCCAAAAACATTCAGTACTTC.

The genes are TRBV6-1 and TRBJ2-7, with a tentative D call TRBD2 (5 bases). The germline CDR1 and CDR2 sequences are MNHNS and SASEGT. Trimming shortened V by 1 base and J by 12 bases, and 13 bases separated the two germline ends. This CDR3 is 12 amino acids long. The DNA of the CDR3 is TGTGCCAGCAGTGAAGTTCCGGGGAAGGGGTACTTC. Protein: CASSEVPGKGYF.

J is TRBJ1-1 and V is TRBV7-8, with TRBD1 as a possible D gene (5 bases). CDR1 and CDR2 (germline): SGHVS, FQNEAQ. V shed 1 base and J shed 4 bases, with 16 bases lying between them. The CDR3 sequence is 16 residues long. The CDR3 is CASSLGGPARGTEAFF. For the CDR3, the DNA is TGTGCCAGCAGCTTAGGAGGACCTGCAAGGGGCACTGAAGCTTTCTTT.

The gene calls are TRBV14 and TRBJ1-1; TRBD1 is a possible D gene (5 bases). The V gene's germline CDR1 is SGHDN and CDR2 FVKESK. Trimming removed 4 bases from V and 4 bases from J, with 10 bases in between. The CDR3 is 13 residues long. Written as DNA, the CDR3 is TGTGCCAGCAGCCGCCAGGGAGGCACTGAAGCTTTCTTT. It encodes CASSRQGGTEAFF.

Only a few counts were recorded for this clone. The V gene is TRBV5-5, the J gene TRBJ1-2, with 9 nucleotides matching TRBD1. The germline gives CDR1 SGHKS, CDR2 YYEKEE (reference sequence). CDR3 size: 14 residues. Trimming at V came to 4 bases and at J to 5 bases, leaving 6 bases not matched to a gene. DNA of the CDR3: TGTGCCAGCAGCCCCGGACAGGGGTTATATGGCTACACCTTC. Its translation is CASSPGQGLYGYTF.

V gene TRBV7-9 combines with J gene TRBJ2-1; D is possibly TRBD2 (6 bases). From germline, CDR1 is SEHNR and CDR2 FQNEAQ (reference sequence). V lost 5 bases and J 2 bases, leaving 16 bases between the germline ends. The CDR3 runs 16 residues. The CDR3 bases are TGTGCCAGCAGCCCCTTCATGACGGGGGCCTACAATGAGCAGTTCTTC. Encoded protein: CASSPFMTGAYNEQFF.

This chain links TRBV5-1 with TRBJ2-7, with D perhaps matching TRBD2 (5 bases). Germline-derived CDR1 and CDR2 are SGHRS and YFSETQ. This CDR3 has 16 residues. Between the trimmed V and J ends, which lost 5 bases and 0 bases, there was a span of 18 bases. The CDR3, as DNA: TGCGCCAGCAGGCCAAGTACTAGTGGTCCCTCCTACGAGCAGTACTTC. Protein product: CASRPSTSGPSYEQYF.

This chain uses TRBV20-1 with TRBJ1-3, with TRBD1 as a possible D gene (6 bases). V shed 6 bases and J shed 4 bases, with 7 bases lying between them. The CDR3 contains 11 residues. Germline-derived CDR1 and CDR2 are DFQATT and SNEGSKA (reference sequence). CDR3 DNA: TGCAGTGCAGACAGGGGAAACACCATATATTTT. Amino acid sequence: CSADRGNTIYF.

This chain links TRBV27 with TRBJ1-2; a possible D gene is TRBD1 (6 bases). Germline CDR1 MNHEY, CDR2 SMNVEV (reference sequence). This CDR3 is built from 13 residues. V lost 2 bases and J 8 bases, leaving 12 bases between the germline ends. The CDR3 region has the DNA TGTGCCAGCAGTTTAATAGGGGGTTTGGGCTACACCTTC. It translates to CASSLIGGLGYTF.

The gene calls are TRBV19 and TRBJ2-2, with D uncertain. Germline-derived CDR1 and CDR2 are LNHDA and SQIVND (reference sequence). V was shortened by 5 bases and J by 5 bases, with 12 bases between the two germline ends. The CDR3 runs 14 residues. The CDR3 DNA is TGTGCCAGTAGTCCACGGGTCCTTACCGGGGAGCTGTTTTTT. Translated: CASSPRVLTGELFF.

In this sample, this clone turned up once. The rearrangement joins TRBV7-9 to TRBJ1-3; no clear D gene. V lost 4 bases to trimming and J lost 0 bases, with 7 bases between them. The CDR3 is 14 amino acids. Germline V gives CDR1 SEHNR, CDR2 FQNEAQ (reference sequence). The CDR3 region is CASSSRTSGNTIYF. CDR3 bases: TGTGCCAGCAGCTCCAGGACCTCTGGAAACACCATATATTTT. The whole variable domain, filled in from reference TRBV7-9 and TRBJ1-3, reads DTGVSQNPRHKITKRGQNVTFRCDPISEHNRLYWYRQTLGQGPEFLTYFQNEAQLEKSRLLSDRFSAERPKGSFSTLEIQRTEQGDSAMYLCASSSRTSGNTIYFGEGSWLTVV.

This chain joins TRBV29-1 and TRBJ2-3; the D gene is possibly TRBD1 (6 bases). Germline V gene lookup returns CDR1 SQVTM and CDR2 ANQGSEA. The germline V and J ends were trimmed by 1 base and 4 bases, with 12 bases remaining between them. The length of the CDR3 is 14 residues. This chain's CDR3 is CSVEGGRGADTQYF. CDR3 nucleotides: TGCAGCGTTGAAGGGGGCAGGGGAGCAGATACGCAGTATTTT.

J is TRBJ1-2 and V is TRBV28, with D uncertain. CDR1 is MDHEN, CDR2 SYDVKM, per germline. The V and J ends lost 3 bases and 4 bases respectively, with 9 bases between them. The CDR3 is 13 amino acids. The CDR3 DNA is TGTGCCAGCAGTTTGGGGAACCCCTATGGCTACACCTTC. Residues: CASSLGNPYGYTF.

This chain uses TRBV7-9 with TRBJ1-3; D remains ambiguous. Germline CDR1 SEHNR, CDR2 FQNEAQ (reference sequence). Trimming cost V 5 bases and J 0 bases, with 2 bases left between them. The CDR3 contains 12 residues. CDR3 sequence: CASSRSGNTIYF. DNA of the CDR3: TGTGCCAGCAGCCGCTCTGGAAACACCATATATTTT.

The chain uses TRBV29-1 and TRBJ2-1; 9 bases agree with TRBD1. The ends lost 7 bases at V and 3 bases at J; junction bases unmatched: 10. From germline, CDR1 is SQVTM and CDR2 ANQGSEA. The CDR3 is 15 amino acids. CDR3 sequence (DNA): TGCAGCGCAAAAGACCCGGGACAGGGCTACAATGAGCAGTTCTTC. Its protein is CSAKDPGQGYNEQFF.

Only one count was recorded for this clone. The chain joins TRBV11-2 to TRBJ2-2, with 8 bases fitting TRBD2. With 5 bases clipped from V and 3 bases from J, the junction kept 5 bases outside the gene matches. The CDR3 loop spans 15 amino acids. Germline CDR1 SGHAT, CDR2 FQNNGV. The CDR3 DNA sequence: TGTGCCAGCAGCCTTAGCGGGAAGCACACCGGGGAGCTGTTTTTT. Encoded protein: CASSLSGKHTGELFF.

The rearrangement joins TRBV18 to TRBJ2-3, with TRBD1 matching over 10 bases. J lost 4 bases, V lost 4 bases, and 5 bases had no gene match. This CDR3 is built from 15 residues. The germline gives CDR1 KGHSH, CDR2 LQKENI. CDR3 in amino acids: CASSRRQGAPDTQYF. The DNA for the CDR3 is TGTGCCAGCTCACGTCGACAGGGGGCCCCAGATACGCAGTATTTT. The variable domain in full, with the rest retrieved from reference TRBV18 and TRBJ2-3, is NAGVMQNPRHLVRRRGQEARLRCSPMKGHSHVYWYRQLPEEGLKFMVYLQKENIIDESGMPKERFSAEFPKEGPSILRIQQVVRGDSAAYFCASSRRQGAPDTQYFGPGTRLTVL.

This sequence joins TRBV7-3 and TRBJ2-2; D remains ambiguous. Germline CDR1 SGHTA, CDR2 FQGTGA. V lost 5 bases to trimming and J lost 6 bases, with 10 bases between them. CDR3 length: 13 residues. Here the CDR3 reads CASSPNVAGELFF. The CDR3 DNA sequence: TGTGCCAGCAGCCCTAACGTTGCCGGGGAGCTGTTTTTT.